This paragraph reports one T cell receptor (beta chain). The CDR3 spans 14 residues. Trimming took 4 bases from V and 7 from J; bases not matched to a gene: 10. The germline CDR1 and CDR2 sequences are SGHNT and YYREEE (reference sequence). Generated by immunoSEQ multiplex PCR, the TCRdb table keeps only in-frame clones and is missing some. The repertoire holds roughly 250,000 clones, with around 85% as singletons. This specimen belongs to a study of blood T cell repertoires in COVID-19. The V and J genes are TRBV5-4 and TRBJ1-1, with 7 bases that match TRBD1. Input material: peripheral blood. This clonotype originated in a woman between 40 and 55 years old with active or convalescent COVID-19. In DNA form, the CDR3 reads TGTGCCAGCAGCGTTGCAGGGGGACGGGGTGAAGCTTTCTTT. Amino acid sequence: CASSVAGGRGEAFF.